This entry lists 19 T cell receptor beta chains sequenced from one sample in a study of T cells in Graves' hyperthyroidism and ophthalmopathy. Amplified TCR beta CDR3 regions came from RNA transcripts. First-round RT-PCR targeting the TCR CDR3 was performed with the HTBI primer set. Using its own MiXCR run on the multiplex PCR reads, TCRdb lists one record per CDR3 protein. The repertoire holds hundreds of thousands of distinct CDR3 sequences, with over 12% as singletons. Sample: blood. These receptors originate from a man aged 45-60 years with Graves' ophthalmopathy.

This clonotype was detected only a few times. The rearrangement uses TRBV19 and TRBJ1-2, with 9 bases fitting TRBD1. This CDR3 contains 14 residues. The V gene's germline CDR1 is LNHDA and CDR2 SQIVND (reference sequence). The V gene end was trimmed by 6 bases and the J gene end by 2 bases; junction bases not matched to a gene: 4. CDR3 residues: CASRRTGANYGYTF. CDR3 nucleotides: TGTGCCAGTAGAAGGACAGGGGCGAACTATGGCTACACCTTC.

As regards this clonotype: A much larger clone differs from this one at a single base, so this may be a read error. The chain's CDR3 is CASGPSLGTQYF. The CDR3 nucleotides are TGTGCCAGCGGTCCCTCCCTCGGGACCCAGTACTTC. This sequence joins TRBV28 and TRBJ2-5, with unresolved D. Germline V gene sequence: CDR1 MDHEN, CDR2 SYDVKM. The CDR3 is made up of 12 amino acids. V was trimmed by 8 bases and J by 7 bases, leaving 14 bases between them.

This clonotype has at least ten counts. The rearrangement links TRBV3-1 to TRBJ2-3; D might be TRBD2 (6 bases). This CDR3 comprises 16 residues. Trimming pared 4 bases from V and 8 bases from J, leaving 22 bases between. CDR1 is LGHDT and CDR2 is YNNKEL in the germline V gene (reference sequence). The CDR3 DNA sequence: TGTGCCAGCAGCCCGCGGGGAAACTCGGGAACGCCTACGCAGTATTTT. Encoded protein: CASSPRGNSGTPTQYF.

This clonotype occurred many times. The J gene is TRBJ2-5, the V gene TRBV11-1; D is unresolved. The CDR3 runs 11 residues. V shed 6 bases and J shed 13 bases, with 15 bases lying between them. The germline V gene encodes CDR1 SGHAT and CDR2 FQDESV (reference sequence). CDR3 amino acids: CASSKELALYF. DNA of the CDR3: TGTGCCAGCAGTAAAGAGTTGGCCCTGTACTTC.

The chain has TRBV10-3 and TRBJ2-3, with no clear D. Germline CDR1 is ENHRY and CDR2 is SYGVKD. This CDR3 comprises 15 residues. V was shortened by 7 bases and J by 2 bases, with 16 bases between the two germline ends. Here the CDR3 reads CAITVAAATTDTQYF. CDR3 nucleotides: TGTGCCATCACGGTGGCGGCCGCGACCACAGATACGCAGTATTTT.

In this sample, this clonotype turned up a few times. CDR3 protein: CSVESGNTIYF. CDR3 coding DNA: TGCAGCGTTGAAAGTGGAAACACCATATATTTT. The chain is built from TRBV29-1 and TRBJ1-3; D call uncertain. The germline V gene encodes CDR1 SQVTM and CDR2 ANQGSEA. V lost 2 bases to trimming and J lost 3 bases, with 2 bases between them. The CDR3 covers 11 residues.

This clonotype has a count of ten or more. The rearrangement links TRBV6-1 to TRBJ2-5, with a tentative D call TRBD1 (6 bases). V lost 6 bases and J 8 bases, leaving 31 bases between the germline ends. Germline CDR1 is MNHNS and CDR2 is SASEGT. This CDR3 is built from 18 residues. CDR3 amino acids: CASRAANSGTPRLGTQYF. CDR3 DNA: TGTGCCAGCAGGGCGGCCAATTCTGGGACACCTAGATTGGGTACCCAGTACTTC.

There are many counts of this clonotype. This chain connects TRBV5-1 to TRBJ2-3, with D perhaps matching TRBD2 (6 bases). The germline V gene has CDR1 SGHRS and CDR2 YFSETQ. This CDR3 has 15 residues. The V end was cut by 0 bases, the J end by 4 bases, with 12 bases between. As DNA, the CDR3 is TGCGCCAGCAGCTTGGAAGGTGGAGGGGCAGATACGCAGTATTTT. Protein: CASSLEGGGADTQYF. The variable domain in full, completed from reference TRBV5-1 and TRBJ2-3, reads KAGVTQTPRYLIKTRGQQVTLSCSPISGHRSVSWYQQTPGQGLQFLFEYFSETQRNKGNFPGRFSGRQFSNSRSEMNVSTLELGDSALYLCASSLEGGGADTQYFGPGTRLTVL.

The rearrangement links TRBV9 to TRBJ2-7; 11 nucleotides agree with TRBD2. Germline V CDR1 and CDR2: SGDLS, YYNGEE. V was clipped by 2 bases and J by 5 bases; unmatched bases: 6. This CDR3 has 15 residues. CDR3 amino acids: CASSVETSGMDEQYF. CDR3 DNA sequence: TGTGCCAGCAGCGTGGAGACTAGCGGGATGGACGAGCAGTACTTC.

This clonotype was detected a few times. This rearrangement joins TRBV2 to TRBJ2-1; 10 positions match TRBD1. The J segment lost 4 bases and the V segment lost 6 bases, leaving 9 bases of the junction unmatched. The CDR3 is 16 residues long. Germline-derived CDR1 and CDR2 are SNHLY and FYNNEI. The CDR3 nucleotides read TGTGCCAGCAGAGTATCGGTGGACAGGGGGTACAATGAGCAGTTCTTC. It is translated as CASRVSVDRGYNEQFF.

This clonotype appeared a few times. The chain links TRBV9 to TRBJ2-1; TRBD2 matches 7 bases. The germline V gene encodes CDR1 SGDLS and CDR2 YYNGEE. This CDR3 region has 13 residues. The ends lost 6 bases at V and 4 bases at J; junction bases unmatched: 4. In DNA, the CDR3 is TGTGCCAGCACTCCTAGCGGTTACAATGAGCAGTTCTTC. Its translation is CASTPSGYNEQFF.

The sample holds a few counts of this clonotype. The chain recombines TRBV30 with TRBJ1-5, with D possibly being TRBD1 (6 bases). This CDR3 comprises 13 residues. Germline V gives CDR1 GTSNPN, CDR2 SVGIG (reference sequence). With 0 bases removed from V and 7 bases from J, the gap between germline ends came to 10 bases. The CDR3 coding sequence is TGTGCCTGGAGTGTAGGGGGGTTGCAGCCCCAGCATTTT. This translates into CAWSVGGLQPQHF. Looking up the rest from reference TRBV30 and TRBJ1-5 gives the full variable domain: SQTIHQWPATLVQPVGSPLSLECTVEGTSNPNLYWYRQAAGRGLQLLFYSVGIGQISSEVPQNLSASRPQDRQFILSSKKLLLSDSGFYLCAWSVGGLQPQHFGDGTRLSIL.

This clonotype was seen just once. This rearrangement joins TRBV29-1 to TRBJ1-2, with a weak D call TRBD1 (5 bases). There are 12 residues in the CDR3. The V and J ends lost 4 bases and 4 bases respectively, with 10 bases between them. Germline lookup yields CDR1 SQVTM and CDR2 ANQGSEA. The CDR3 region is CSVGPTGYGYTF. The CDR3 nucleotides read TGCAGCGTTGGTCCCACAGGCTATGGCTACACCTTC.

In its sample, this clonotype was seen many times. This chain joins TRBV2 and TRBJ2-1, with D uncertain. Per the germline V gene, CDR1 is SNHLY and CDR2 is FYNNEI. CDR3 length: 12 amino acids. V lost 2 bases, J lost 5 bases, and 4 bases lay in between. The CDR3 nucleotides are TGTGCCAGCAGTGAAAGGGACAATGAGCAGTTCTTC. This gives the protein CASSERDNEQFF. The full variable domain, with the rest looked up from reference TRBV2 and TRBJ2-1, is EPEVTQTPSHQVTQMGQEVILRCVPISNHLYFYWYRQILGQKVEFLVSFYNNEISEKSEIFDDQFSVERPDGSNFTLKIRSTKLEDSAMYFCASSERDNEQFFGPGTRLTVL.

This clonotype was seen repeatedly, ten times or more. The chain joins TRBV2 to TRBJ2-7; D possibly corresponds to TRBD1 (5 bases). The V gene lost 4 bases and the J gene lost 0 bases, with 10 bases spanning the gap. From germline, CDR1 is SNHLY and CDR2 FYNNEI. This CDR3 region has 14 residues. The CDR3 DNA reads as TGTGCCAGCAGTGGGACAACCAGCTCCTACGAGCAGTACTTC. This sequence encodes CASSGTTSSYEQYF.

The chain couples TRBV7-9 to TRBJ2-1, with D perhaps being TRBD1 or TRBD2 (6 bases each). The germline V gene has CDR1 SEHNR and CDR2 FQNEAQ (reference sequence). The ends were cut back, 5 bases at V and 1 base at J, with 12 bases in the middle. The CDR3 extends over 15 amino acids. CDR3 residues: CASSPRGGSYNEQFF. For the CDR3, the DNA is TGTGCCAGCAGCCCGCGAGGGGGGTCCTACAATGAGCAGTTCTTC.

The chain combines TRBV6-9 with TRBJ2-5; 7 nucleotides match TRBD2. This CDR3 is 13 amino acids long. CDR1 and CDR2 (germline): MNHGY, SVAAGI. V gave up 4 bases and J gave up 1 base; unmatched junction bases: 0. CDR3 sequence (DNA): TGTGCCAGCAGTTGGACTAGCCAAGAGACCCAGTACTTC. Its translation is CASSWTSQETQYF.

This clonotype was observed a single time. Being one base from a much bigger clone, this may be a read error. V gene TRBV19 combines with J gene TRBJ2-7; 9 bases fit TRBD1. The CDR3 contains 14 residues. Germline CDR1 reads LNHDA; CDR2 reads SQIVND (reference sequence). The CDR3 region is CASSILGQGYERYF. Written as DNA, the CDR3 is TGTGCCAGTAGTATACTGGGACAGGGCTACGAGCGGTACTTC.

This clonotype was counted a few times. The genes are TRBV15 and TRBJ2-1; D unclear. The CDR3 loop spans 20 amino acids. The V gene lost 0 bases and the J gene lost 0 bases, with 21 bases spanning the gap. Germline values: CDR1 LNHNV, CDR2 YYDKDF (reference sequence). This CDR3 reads CATSRDRLAATISSYNEQFF. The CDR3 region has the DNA TGTGCCACCAGCAGAGATCGGTTGGCGGCTACCATTAGCTCCTACAATGAGCAGTTCTTC. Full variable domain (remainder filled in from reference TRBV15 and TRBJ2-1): DAMVIQNPRYQVTQFGKPVTLSCSQTLNHNVMYWYQQKSSQAPKLLFHYYDKDFNNEADTPDNFQSRRPNTSFCFLDIRSPGLGDTAMYLCATSRDRLAATISSYNEQFFGPGTRLTVL.